This T cell receptor (beta chain) was profiled in a study of T cells in Graves' hyperthyroidism and ophthalmopathy. Study background: Upon initial diagnosis and before any treatment, peripheral blood was collected.

The sample holds a few counts of this clonotype. Its matching antigen is unknown. CDR3 length: 14 residues. The germline V and J ends were trimmed by 4 bases and 7 bases, with 14 bases remaining between them. Germline V lookup: CDR1 MNHNS, CDR2 SASEGT. There were TCR beta CDR3 regions amplified from RNA transcripts. Primed by the HTBI set, a first-round RT-PCR was run on the TCR CDR3. MiXCR, run by TCRdb on the multiplex PCR reads, gives a single entry per CDR3 protein. The sample holds about 200,000 distinct CDR3 sequences; about a sixth are singletons and the top ten take about 50%. Whole-study findings and limits: Ophthalmopathy prediction by the model preceded onset by a median about 6 months.

Absence of ophthalmopathy progression within 18 months defined stable Graves' hyperthyroidism. The PBMCs had their origin in around 10 ml of fresh peripheral blood. This receptor was obtained from a woman between 50 and 59 years old with Graves' hyperthyroidism. This chain connects TRBV6-1 to TRBJ2-1; weak D call: TRBD2 (5 bases). The source material was blood. In nucleotides, the CDR3 is TGTGCCAGCAGTGTTAACGGCGGCGGGAATGAGCAGTTCTTC. Translating gives CASSVNGGGNEQFF.